This is a list of T cell receptor beta chains from one sample in a study of technical replicates of blood from several donors. Sequencing was performed with immunoSEQ multiplex PCR; in TCRdb, only in-frame clones are kept and a portion is missing. Among about 56,000 clones listed, nearly 95% were seen once. Sequencing used PBMCs. The receptor source for this set is a human donor in good health. Some clones in this sample may be carry-over from other donors' samples. Both conserved end residues are part of each CDR3. Fields, in order: clone size, D gene, V gene, J gene, CDR3 protein, CDR3 DNA. A D gene is named only where the DNA matches it firmly. Size is stated for part of the rows, as once, few or many counts, or as a class when the clone is expanded.

clone_size: -
d_call: TRBD1
v_call: TRBV27
j_call: TRBJ1-1
cdr3_aa: CASWDRPVEAFF
cdr3_nt: TGTGCCAGCTGGGACAGGCCGGTTGAAGCTTTCTTT

clone_size: -
d_call: -
v_call: TRBV30
j_call: TRBJ1-2
cdr3_aa: CAWSVALNYGYTF
cdr3_nt: TGTGCCTGGAGTGTGGCCTTAAACTATGGCTACACCTTC

clone_size: -
d_call: -
v_call: TRBV7-8
j_call: TRBJ1-3
cdr3_aa: CASSPEVGVGGGNTIYF
cdr3_nt: TGTGCCAGCAGCCCAGAAGTAGGGGTTGGTGGTGGAAACACCATATATTTT

clone_size: -
d_call: -
v_call: TRBV10-3
j_call: TRBJ1-1
cdr3_aa: CAISDDRLTEAFF
cdr3_nt: TGTGCCATCAGTGATGACAGGCTCACTGAAGCTTTCTTT

clone_size: -
d_call: -
v_call: TRBV5-3
j_call: TRBJ1-3
cdr3_aa: CARSSPGRNSGNTIYF
cdr3_nt: TGTGCCAGAAGCTCCCCCGGGAGGAACTCTGGAAACACCATATATTTT

clone_size: -
d_call: -
v_call: TRBV7-9
j_call: TRBJ1-6
cdr3_aa: CASSLAWGPNSPLHF
cdr3_nt: TGTGCCAGCAGCTTAGCTTGGGGGCCTAATTCACCCCTCCACTTT

clone_size: once
d_call: -
v_call: TRBV7-2
j_call: TRBJ1-2
cdr3_aa: CASSLRGGENGYTF
cdr3_nt: TGTGCCAGCAGCTTACGCGGTGGAGAGAATGGCTACACCTTC

clone_size: -
d_call: -
v_call: TRBV27
j_call: TRBJ2-1
cdr3_aa: CASTTNYNEQFF
cdr3_nt: TGTGCCAGCACCACAAATTACAATGAGCAGTTCTTC

clone_size: -
d_call: -
v_call: TRBV4-1
j_call: TRBJ2-1
cdr3_aa: CASSQLTGQSSYNEQFF
cdr3_nt: TGCGCCAGCAGCCAACTTACTGGACAGAGCTCCTACAATGAGCAGTTCTTC

clone_size: once
d_call: -
v_call: TRBV6-5
j_call: TRBJ2-7
cdr3_aa: CASGTGSYSYEQYF
cdr3_nt: TGTGCCAGCGGGACCGGGAGCTACTCCTACGAGCAGTACTTC

clone_size: -
d_call: -
v_call: TRBV29-1
j_call: TRBJ1-2
cdr3_aa: CSVRDTSNNYGYTF
cdr3_nt: TGCAGCGTGAGGGACACAAGCAATAACTATGGCTACACCTTC

clone_size: -
d_call: -
v_call: TRBV5-1
j_call: TRBJ1-4
cdr3_aa: CASSLVKGPNEKLFF
cdr3_nt: TGCGCCAGCAGCTTGGTGAAGGGGCCTAATGAAAAACTGTTTTTT

clone_size: -
d_call: TRBD1
v_call: TRBV29-1
j_call: TRBJ2-6
cdr3_aa: CSVETGGPSGANVLTF
cdr3_nt: TGCAGCGTTGAGACAGGGGGCCCCTCTGGGGCCAACGTCCTGACTTTC

clone_size: -
d_call: -
v_call: TRBV5-1
j_call: TRBJ1-2
cdr3_aa: CASSVANPYLRGYTF
cdr3_nt: TGCGCCAGCAGCGTTGCGAATCCATATCTGAGGGGCTACACCTTC

clone_size: -
d_call: -
v_call: TRBV2
j_call: TRBJ2-2
cdr3_aa: CAGGTENTGELFF
cdr3_nt: TGTGCAGGGGGGACAGAGAACACCGGGGAGCTGTTTTTT

clone_size: -
d_call: -
v_call: TRBV19
j_call: TRBJ2-2
cdr3_aa: CASKSWASDTGELFF
cdr3_nt: TGTGCCAGTAAATCTTGGGCCTCGGACACCGGGGAGCTGTTTTTT

clone_size: -
d_call: -
v_call: TRBV5-8
j_call: TRBJ1-2
cdr3_aa: CASSFGNYGYTF
cdr3_nt: TGTGCCAGCAGCTTCGGGAACTATGGCTACACCTTC

clone_size: -
d_call: -
v_call: TRBV4-2
j_call: TRBJ2-7
cdr3_aa: CASSQGVTTYEQYF
cdr3_nt: TGTGCCAGCAGCCAAGGGGTGACTACCTACGAGCAGTACTTC

clone_size: -
d_call: TRBD2
v_call: TRBV7-9
j_call: TRBJ2-1
cdr3_aa: CASSSGGTEQFF
cdr3_nt: TGTGCCAGCAGCTCCGGGGGGACTGAGCAGTTCTTC

clone_size: -
d_call: -
v_call: TRBV11-2
j_call: TRBJ1-1
cdr3_aa: CASSNQPGHNTEAFF
cdr3_nt: TGTGCCAGCAGCAACCAACCGGGACACAACACTGAAGCTTTCTTT

clone_size: -
d_call: -
v_call: TRBV19
j_call: TRBJ1-6
cdr3_aa: CASTAGSFNSPLHF
cdr3_nt: TGTGCCAGTACCGCGGGAAGTTTTAATTCACCCCTCCACTTT

clone_size: -
d_call: TRBD1
v_call: TRBV11-2
j_call: TRBJ1-4
cdr3_aa: CASRPDREGEKLFF
cdr3_nt: TGTGCCAGCAGACCGGACAGGGAAGGAGAAAAACTGTTTTTT

clone_size: -
d_call: TRBD2
v_call: TRBV7-9
j_call: TRBJ2-7
cdr3_aa: CASSSASGLTYEQYF
cdr3_nt: TGTGCCAGCAGCTCGGCTAGCGGACTAACCTACGAGCAGTACTTC

clone_size: -
d_call: TRBD2
v_call: TRBV4-1
j_call: TRBJ2-3
cdr3_aa: CASSQDQGGTDTQYF
cdr3_nt: TGCGCCAGCAGCCAAGATCAGGGAGGGACAGATACGCAGTATTTT

clone_size: -
d_call: -
v_call: TRBV18
j_call: TRBJ1-2
cdr3_aa: CASSPEMNYGYTF
cdr3_nt: TGTGCCAGCTCACCGGAGATGAACTATGGCTACACCTTC

clone_size: -
d_call: TRBD2
v_call: TRBV18
j_call: TRBJ2-3
cdr3_aa: CASSPLRAGGTDTQYF
cdr3_nt: TGTGCCAGCTCACCCCTAAGAGCGGGAGGCACAGATACGCAGTATTTT

clone_size: once
d_call: -
v_call: TRBV18
j_call: TRBJ2-7
cdr3_aa: CASSPTSSYEQYF
cdr3_nt: TGTGCCAGCTCACCAACGAGCTCCTACGAGCAGTACTTC

clone_size: -
d_call: TRBD1
v_call: TRBV7-2
j_call: TRBJ1-1
cdr3_aa: CASRQGQGQNTEAFF
cdr3_nt: TGTGCCAGCAGACAAGGACAGGGGCAGAACACTGAAGCTTTCTTT

clone_size: -
d_call: TRBD1
v_call: TRBV7-8
j_call: TRBJ2-2
cdr3_aa: CASSLGGGRTGELFF
cdr3_nt: TGTGCCAGCAGCTTAGGAGGGGGCCGAACCGGGGAGCTGTTTTTT

clone_size: -
d_call: -
v_call: TRBV10-3
j_call: TRBJ2-1
cdr3_aa: CAISPDSHNEQFF
cdr3_nt: TGTGCCATCAGCCCGGACAGCCACAATGAGCAGTTCTTC

clone_size: -
d_call: TRBD1
v_call: TRBV4-2
j_call: TRBJ2-1
cdr3_aa: CASSQPGQTFNEQFF
cdr3_nt: TGTGCCAGCAGCCAGCCGGGACAGACCTTCAATGAGCAGTTCTTC

clone_size: -
d_call: TRBD2
v_call: TRBV4-3
j_call: TRBJ2-2
cdr3_aa: CASSLREDVAGELFF
cdr3_nt: TGCGCCAGCAGCCTACGGGAGGACGTGGCCGGGGAGCTGTTTTTT

clone_size: once
d_call: -
v_call: TRBV6-5
j_call: TRBJ1-1
cdr3_aa: CASMPLSGTEAFF
cdr3_nt: TGTGCCAGCATGCCCCTTAGTGGCACTGAAGCTTTCTTT

clone_size: -
d_call: TRBD1
v_call: TRBV10-1
j_call: TRBJ2-5
cdr3_aa: CASSEPGGEETQYF
cdr3_nt: TGCGCCAGCAGTGAGCCAGGGGGAGAAGAGACCCAGTACTTC

clone_size: -
d_call: -
v_call: TRBV11-2
j_call: TRBJ1-3
cdr3_aa: CASSLTPGTWHSGNTIYF
cdr3_nt: TGTGCCAGCAGCCTCACCCCCGGGACATGGCACTCTGGAAACACCATATATTTT

clone_size: -
d_call: -
v_call: TRBV18
j_call: TRBJ1-5
cdr3_aa: CASSPHRDQPQHF
cdr3_nt: TGTGCCAGCTCACCACACAGAGATCAGCCCCAGCATTTT

clone_size: once
d_call: TRBD1
v_call: TRBV7-9
j_call: TRBJ2-3
cdr3_aa: CASSSSWGGTGSTDTQYF
cdr3_nt: TGTGCCAGCAGCTCGTCATGGGGCGGGACAGGGAGCACAGATACGCAGTATTTT

clone_size: once
d_call: TRBD2
v_call: TRBV29-1
j_call: TRBJ2-7
cdr3_aa: CSVVAGAGEQYF
cdr3_nt: TGCAGCGTTGTAGCGGGAGCCGGCGAGCAGTACTTC

clone_size: -
d_call: -
v_call: TRBV11-3
j_call: TRBJ2-3
cdr3_aa: CASRGPLEADTQYF
cdr3_nt: TGTGCCAGCAGGGGCCCCTTGGAGGCAGATACGCAGTATTTT

clone_size: once
d_call: -
v_call: TRBV6-6
j_call: TRBJ2-2
cdr3_aa: CASSYSLLTGELFF
cdr3_nt: TGTGCCAGCAGTTACTCTCTTCTCACCGGGGAGCTGTTTTTT

clone_size: -
d_call: TRBD2
v_call: TRBV7-6
j_call: TRBJ2-3
cdr3_aa: CASSLWSGSGRDTDTQYF
cdr3_nt: TGTGCCAGCAGCTTATGGTCAGGTAGCGGGAGAGACACAGATACGCAGTATTTT

clone_size: -
d_call: -
v_call: TRBV6-1
j_call: TRBJ1-2
cdr3_aa: CASSGLRYGYTF
cdr3_nt: TGTGCCAGCAGTGGGTTGCGATATGGCTACACCTTC

clone_size: -
d_call: -
v_call: TRBV5-1
j_call: TRBJ1-2
cdr3_aa: CASSLAGVGDGYTF
cdr3_nt: TGCGCCAGCAGCTTGGCTGGGGTGGGAGACGGCTACACCTTC

clone_size: -
d_call: -
v_call: TRBV30
j_call: TRBJ2-3
cdr3_aa: CAWTTWAGIADTQYF
cdr3_nt: TGTGCCTGGACTACTTGGGCAGGGATTGCAGATACGCAGTATTTT

clone_size: -
d_call: -
v_call: TRBV4-3
j_call: TRBJ2-2
cdr3_aa: CASSQGVASVTGELFF
cdr3_nt: TGCGCCAGCAGCCAAGGGGTTGCTAGCGTCACCGGGGAGCTGTTTTTT

clone_size: -
d_call: -
v_call: TRBV21-1
j_call: TRBJ1-2
cdr3_aa: CASSSSETETKGYGYTF
cdr3_nt: TGTGCCAGCAGCAGTTCGGAGACAGAGACAAAAGGATATGGCTACACCTTC

clone_size: -
d_call: -
v_call: TRBV6-6
j_call: TRBJ1-1
cdr3_aa: CASSSQGRKNTEAFF
cdr3_nt: TGTGCCAGCAGTTCCCAGGGCCGCAAAAACACTGAAGCTTTCTTT

clone_size: -
d_call: TRBD2
v_call: TRBV5-8
j_call: TRBJ2-1
cdr3_aa: CASSLGWGLVLPEQFF
cdr3_nt: TGTGCCAGCAGCTTGGGGTGGGGACTAGTATTACCTGAGCAGTTCTTC

clone_size: once
d_call: -
v_call: TRBV15
j_call: TRBJ1-3
cdr3_aa: CATSRGAFGNTIYF
cdr3_nt: TGTGCCACCAGCAGAGGGGCTTTTGGGAACACCATATATTTT

clone_size: once
d_call: TRBD2
v_call: TRBV5-5
j_call: TRBJ2-1
cdr3_aa: CASSLVLSGLAGVYEQFF
cdr3_nt: TGTGCCAGCAGCTTGGTCTTAAGTGGACTAGCGGGAGTCTATGAGCAGTTCTTC

clone_size: -
d_call: -
v_call: TRBV7-9
j_call: TRBJ2-5
cdr3_aa: CASSLVVSHETQYF
cdr3_nt: TGTGCCAGCAGCTTAGTGGTTAGCCACGAGACCCAGTACTTC

clone_size: -
d_call: -
v_call: TRBV13
j_call: TRBJ2-3
cdr3_aa: CASSPPMGGHTDTQYF
cdr3_nt: TGTGCCAGCAGCCCCCCCATGGGTGGGCACACAGATACGCAGTATTTT

clone_size: -
d_call: TRBD2
v_call: TRBV30
j_call: TRBJ2-7
cdr3_aa: CAWSRGLAGVLTYEQYF
cdr3_nt: TGTGCCTGGAGTCGGGGACTAGCGGGGGTTTTGACCTACGAGCAGTACTTC

clone_size: once
d_call: TRBD2
v_call: TRBV29-1
j_call: TRBJ2-3
cdr3_aa: CSVDGLAGASTDTQYF
cdr3_nt: TGCAGCGTTGATGGACTAGCGGGAGCCAGCACAGATACGCAGTATTTT

clone_size: -
d_call: TRBD2
v_call: TRBV11-3
j_call: TRBJ2-3
cdr3_aa: CASSLTSGSTDTQYF
cdr3_nt: TGTGCCAGCAGCCTGACTAGCGGTAGCACAGATACGCAGTATTTT

clone_size: -
d_call: -
v_call: TRBV4-2
j_call: TRBJ2-5
cdr3_aa: CASSQGVRGETQYF
cdr3_nt: TGTGCCAGCAGCCAAGGTGTCCGAGGGGAGACCCAGTACTTC

clone_size: -
d_call: -
v_call: TRBV5-4
j_call: TRBJ1-2
cdr3_aa: CASSLGQGINGYTF
cdr3_nt: TGTGCCAGCAGCTTGGGGCAGGGGATCAATGGCTACACCTTC